This T cell receptor beta chain is drawn from a study of T cells in localized non-small cell lung cancer. TCRdb keeps only in-frame clones here, not all; method: immunoSEQ multiplex PCR. Among 30,000 to 35,000 clones listed, around 92% were seen once. The ends lost 5 bases at V and 1 base at J; junction bases unmatched: 2. Germline assignment: CDR1 WSHSY and CDR2 SAAADI. The length of the CDR3 is 15 residues. The J gene is TRBJ2-3, the V gene TRBV10-2; TRBD2 matches at 11 bases. This material consisted of peripheral blood, taken before any cancer treatment. This TCR was sampled from a female donor aged 60 or older with stage I lung adenocarcinoma. CDR3 amino acids: CASSPTSGGTDTQYF. The CDR3 DNA reads as TGCGCCAGCAGTCCGACTAGCGGGGGCACAGATACGCAGTATTTT.